Listed below are T cell receptor beta chains from one sample, sequenced in a study of T cells in Graves' hyperthyroidism and ophthalmopathy. Using its own MiXCR run on the multiplex PCR reads, TCRdb lists one record per CDR3 protein. The sample records 500,000 to 600,000 distinct CDR3 sequences, around 42% being singletons. The sample consisted of peripheral blood or thyroid tissue (not recorded which). These receptors originate from a woman younger than 30 with Graves' hyperthyroidism. Each CDR3 is given with its conserved first and last residue. D genes are given only for firm matches. Part of the rows lack a size; the others show once, few, many or a class for expanded clones.

size	V	D	J	CDR3	DNA
many	TRBV4-1	.	TRBJ2-5	CASSQGGRRETQYF	TGCGCCAGCAGCCAAGGTGGCAGGAGGGAGACCCAGTACTTC
many	TRBV20-1	TRBD2	TRBJ2-7	CSASPTSGRTYEQYF	TGCAGTGCTAGCCCCACTAGCGGGAGAACCTACGAGCAGTACTTC
few	TRBV9	.	TRBJ1-1	CASSVAPIGLNTEAFF	TGTGCCAGCAGCGTAGCCCCAATTGGGCTCAACACTGAAGCTTTCTTT
.	TRBV5-1	.	TRBJ2-7	CASSEGPGTILKEQYF	TGCGCCAGCAGCGAGGGCCCCGGGACGATCCTGAAGGAGCAGTACTTC
few	TRBV4-3	TRBD1	TRBJ2-2	CASSQGTGATGELFF	TGTGCCAGCAGCCAAGGGACAGGGGCCACCGGGGAGCTGTTTTTT
many	TRBV7-2	.	TRBJ2-5	CASSVGRGVETQYF	TGTGCCAGCAGCGTAGGAAGAGGGGTCGAGACCCAGTACTTC
few	TRBV5-8	.	TRBJ2-7	CASSLDREAYEQYF	TGTGCCAGCAGCTTGGATAGGGAGGCCTACGAGCAGTACTTC
many	TRBV10-3	.	TRBJ1-2	CAISADRIYGYTF	TGTGCCATCAGTGCCGACAGGATCTATGGCTACACCTTC
many	TRBV6-5	.	TRBJ1-1	CASSYYGTEAFF	TGTGCCAGCAGTTATTATGGCACTGAAGCTTTCTTT
.	TRBV20-1	TRBD2	TRBJ2-5	CSVRLAGRQETQYF	TGCAGTGTTCGACTAGCGGGCCGACAAGAGACCCAGTACTTC
few	TRBV15	.	TRBJ1-2	CATSRDNIHGYTF	TGTGCCACCAGCAGAGATAACATCCATGGCTACACCTTC
few	TRBV11-2	TRBD2	TRBJ2-2	CASSLIAGAAGELFF	TGTGCCAGCAGCTTGATCGCGGGAGCGGCCGGGGAGCTGTTTTTT